The T cell receptor (beta chain) under discussion was sequenced for a study of blood T cell repertoires in COVID-19. Sequencing was performed with immunoSEQ multiplex PCR; in TCRdb, only in-frame clones are kept and a portion is missing. The sample comprises around 200,000 clones, approximately 91% of which are singletons, and 1.5% to 2% rests with the top ten. V shed 8 bases and J 7 bases; nucleotides not matched to a gene: 10. Germline-derived CDR1 and CDR2 are SNHLY and FYNNEI. CDR3 length equals 14 residues. This clone was recorded a few times. The sequence derives from a man aged 18 to 29 with active or convalescent COVID-19. Sequenced material: peripheral blood. The rearrangement uses TRBV2 and TRBJ2-1; 8 nucleotides agree with TRBD1. The CDR3 nucleotides read TGTGCCAGCCTCGATTACAGGGGGAGGAATGAGCAGTTCTTC. Amino acid sequence: CASLDYRGRNEQFF.